This T cell receptor (beta chain) was documented in a study of blood T cell repertoires in COVID-19. Germline CDR1 and CDR2: MDHEN and SYDVKM. CDR3 size: 15 residues. V was pared by 6 bases and J by 3 bases, with 18 bases between. Clones were sequenced by immunoSEQ multiplex PCR, and TCRdb holds only the in-frame ones, with some missing. The sample consists of more than 65,000 clones, roughly three quarters of them appearing once. Sequencing input: peripheral blood. This receptor was obtained from a human donor in a cohort sampled during active COVID-19. The chain carries TRBV28 and TRBJ2-7; D might be TRBD2 (6 bases). The CDR3: CASRQLAGRLYEQYF. The CDR3 DNA reads as TGTGCCAGCAGGCAACTTGCGGGACGGCTCTACGAGCAGTACTTC.